This record concerns one TCR beta chain sequence. These data come from a study of blood T cells in healthy people across ages. The CDR3 length is 15 residues. Trimming removed 2 bases at V and 4 bases at J, with 16 bases between. Germline V gene lookup returns CDR1 SGHRS and CDR2 YFSETQ. With a J-beta primer mix and a sample-barcoded 5' primer, a second PCR ran roughly 7 to 11 cycles. Each CDR3 protein gets one entry after TCRdb re-called the 5' RACE reads with MiXCR. The sample yields 800,000 to 950,000 distinct CDR3 sequences, 29% seen once. The sample was also linked to a second study, of T cells of mothers and their children.

The TCR was taken from a woman aged 40 to 50 in good health. The material sequenced was blood. J is TRBJ2-7 and V is TRBV5-1; D might be TRBD1 (6 bases). CDR3 nucleotide sequence: TGCGCCAGCAGCTTTGACTCGGCAGGGGCGTACGAGCAGTACTTC. It codes for CASSFDSAGAYEQYF. The variable domain in full, completed from reference TRBV5-1 and TRBJ2-7, reads KAGVTQTPRYLIKTRGQQVTLSCSPISGHRSVSWYQQTPGQGLQFLFEYFSETQRNKGNFPGRFSGRQFSNSRSEMNVSTLELGDSALYLCASSFDSAGAYEQYFGPGTRLTVT.